This T cell receptor (beta chain) was identified in a study of blood T cell repertoires in COVID-19. Study as a whole: Donors in the United States, Italy and Spain gave samples during acute or convalescent COVID-19.

Germline V lookup: CDR1 SGHTA, CDR2 FQGNSA. V dropped 5 bases and J dropped 6 bases, with 11 bases sitting between them. CDR3 length: 13 residues. TCRdb's copy holds only in-frame clones and misses some; the assay was immunoSEQ multiplex PCR. Here the sample spans 200,000 to 300,000 clones, about 91% being singletons. The receptor was derived from a woman aged 40 to 55 with acute COVID-19. The sample consisted of PBMCs or T cells enriched from blood (not recorded which). The gene calls are TRBV7-2 and TRBJ2-1; D gene uncertain. CDR3 sequence reads: CASSPSRFNEQFF. For the CDR3, the DNA is TGTGCCAGCAGCCCCTCCCGGTTCAATGAGCAGTTCTTC.